This T cell receptor (beta chain) was profiled in a study of spatial heterogeneity in lung cancer. Across the study: Tumor-region TCR transcript counts correlated strongly with a T cell module score from matched bulk RNA-seq. Averaged across combinations, each unique TCR and UMI pairing appeared more than ten times in raw reads, which were uncorrected. Study results and limitations: The study found that expanded intratumoral alpha and beta TCR counts tracked tumor mutation counts.

Germline V gene sequence: CDR1 SNHLY, CDR2 FYNNEI. V was pared by 1 base and J by 6 bases, with 2 bases of the junction left unmatched. CDR3 length: 13 residues. Carried by each TCR cDNA molecule was a unique molecular identifier. MiXCR was run by TCRdb on the 5' RACE reads, yielding one entry per CDR3 protein. This table holds more than 25,000 distinct CDR3 sequences, 7.1% found once. The time point was: sample taken at primary tumor resection. Material for sequencing was whole RNA from tumor, nontumor lung or frozen PBMC, left unsorted. This clonotype was detected many times. Its antigen is not identified.

This clonotype originated in a male donor with early-stage non-small cell lung cancer. Sequencing was performed on lung tumor tissue, taken at surgery. The V and J genes are TRBV2 and TRBJ2-5, with 7 bases lining up with TRBD1. The CDR3: CASSEGQGKTQYF. The CDR3 DNA follows: TGTGCCAGCAGTGAAGGACAGGGAAAGACCCAGTACTTC.